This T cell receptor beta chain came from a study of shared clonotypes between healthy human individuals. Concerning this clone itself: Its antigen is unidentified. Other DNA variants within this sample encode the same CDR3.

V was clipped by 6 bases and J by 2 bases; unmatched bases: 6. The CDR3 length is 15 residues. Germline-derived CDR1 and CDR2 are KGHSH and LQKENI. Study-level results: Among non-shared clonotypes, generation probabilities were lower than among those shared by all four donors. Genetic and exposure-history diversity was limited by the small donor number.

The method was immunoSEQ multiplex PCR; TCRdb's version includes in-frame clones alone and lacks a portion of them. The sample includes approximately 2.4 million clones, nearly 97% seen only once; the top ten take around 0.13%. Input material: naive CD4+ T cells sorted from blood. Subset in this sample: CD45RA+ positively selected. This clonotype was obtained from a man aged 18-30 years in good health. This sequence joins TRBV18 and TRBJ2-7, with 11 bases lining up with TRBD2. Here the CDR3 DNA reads TGTGCCAGCTCGCCCGGGACTAGCGGAACCTACGAGCAGTACTTC. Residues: CASSPGTSGTYEQYF. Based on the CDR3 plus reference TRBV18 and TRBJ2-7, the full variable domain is NAGVMQNPRHLVRRRGQEARLRCSPMKGHSHVYWYRQLPEEGLKFMVYLQKENIIDESGMPKERFSAEFPKEGPSILRIQQVVRGDSAAYFCASSPGTSGTYEQYFGPGTRLTVT.